This T cell receptor beta chain came from a study of OX40 agonist ivuxolimab in advanced cancers. Overall study: Patients were treated with ivuxolimab, an agonistic anti-OX40 (CD134) antibody.

The table came from immunoSEQ multiplex PCR; TCRdb's copy has only in-frame clones and leaves some out. Here the sample spans about 22,000 clones, approximately 90% being singletons. This CDR3 region has 15 residues. J lost 4 bases, V lost 6 bases, and 8 bases had no gene match. Germline CDR1 and CDR2: MDHEN and SYDVKM. V is TRBV28 and J is TRBJ2-5, with 10 bases matching TRBD1. The receptor was isolated from an adult with an advanced solid tumor such as melanoma, head and neck, liver or kidney cancer. The source material was CD4+ or CD8+ T cells sorted from blood, sampled in a trial of the OX40 agonist ivuxolimab. CDR3 DNA sequence: TGTGCCAGCAGCCCCGGACAGGGGGTCGCAGAGACCCAGTACTTC. Its translation: CASSPGQGVAETQYF.